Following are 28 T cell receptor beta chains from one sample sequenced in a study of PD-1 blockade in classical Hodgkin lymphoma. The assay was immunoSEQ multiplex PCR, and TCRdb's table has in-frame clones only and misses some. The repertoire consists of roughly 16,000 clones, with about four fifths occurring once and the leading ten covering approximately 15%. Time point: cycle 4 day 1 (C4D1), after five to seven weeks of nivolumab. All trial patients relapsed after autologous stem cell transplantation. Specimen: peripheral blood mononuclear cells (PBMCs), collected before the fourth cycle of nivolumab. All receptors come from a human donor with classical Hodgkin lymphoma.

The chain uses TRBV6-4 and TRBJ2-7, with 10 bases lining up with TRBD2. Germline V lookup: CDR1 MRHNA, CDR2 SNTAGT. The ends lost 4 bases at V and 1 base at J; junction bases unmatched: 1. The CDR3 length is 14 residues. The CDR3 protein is CASSASGGSYEQYF. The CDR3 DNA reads TGTGCCAGCAGTGCTAGCGGGGGATCCTACGAGCAGTACTTC.

DNA of the CDR3: TGTGCCAGCTCACCAGGGGGCAACTATGGCTACACCTTC. Amino acid sequence: CASSPGGNYGYTF. The V call is TRBV18, the J call TRBJ1-2; tentative D call: TRBD1 (6 bases). The germline gives CDR1 KGHSH, CDR2 LQKENI. V lost 2 bases and J 2 bases, leaving 6 bases between the germline ends. The CDR3 runs 13 residues.

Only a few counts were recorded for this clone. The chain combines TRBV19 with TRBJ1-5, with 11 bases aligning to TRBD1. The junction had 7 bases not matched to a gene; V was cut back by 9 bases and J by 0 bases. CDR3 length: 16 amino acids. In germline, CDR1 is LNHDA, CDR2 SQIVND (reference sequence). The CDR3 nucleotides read TGTGCCAGCCGGGACAGGGGGACTATTAGCAATCAGCCCCAGCATTTT. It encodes CASRDRGTISNQPQHF.

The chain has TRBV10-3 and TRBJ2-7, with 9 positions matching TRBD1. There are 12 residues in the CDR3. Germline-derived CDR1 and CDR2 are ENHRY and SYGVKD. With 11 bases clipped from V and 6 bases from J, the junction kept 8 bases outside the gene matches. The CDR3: CALGTGLGEQYF. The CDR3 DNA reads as TGTGCCTTGGGGACAGGGCTGGGCGAGCAGTACTTC.

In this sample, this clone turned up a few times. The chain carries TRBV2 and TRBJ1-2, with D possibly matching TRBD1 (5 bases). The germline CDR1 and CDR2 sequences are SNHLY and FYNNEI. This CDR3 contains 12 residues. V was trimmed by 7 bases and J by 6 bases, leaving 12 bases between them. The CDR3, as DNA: TGTGCCAGCACGGGGGGTGAGCATGGCTACACCTTC. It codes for CASTGGEHGYTF. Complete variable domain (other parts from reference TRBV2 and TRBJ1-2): EPEVTQTPSHQVTQMGQEVILRCVPISNHLYFYWYRQILGQKVEFLVSFYNNEISEKSEIFDDQFSVERPDGSNFTLKIRSTKLEDSAMYFCASTGGEHGYTFGSGTRLTVV.

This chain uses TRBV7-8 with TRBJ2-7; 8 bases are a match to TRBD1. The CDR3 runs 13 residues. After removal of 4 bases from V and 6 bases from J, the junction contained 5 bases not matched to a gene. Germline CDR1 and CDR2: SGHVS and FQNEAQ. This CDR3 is CASSYGQGGEQYF. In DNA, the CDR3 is TGTGCCAGCAGCTATGGACAGGGCGGCGAGCAGTACTTC.

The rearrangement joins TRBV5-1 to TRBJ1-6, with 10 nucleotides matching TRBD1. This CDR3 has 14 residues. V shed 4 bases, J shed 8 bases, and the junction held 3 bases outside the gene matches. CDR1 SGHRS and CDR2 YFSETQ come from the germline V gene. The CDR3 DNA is TGCGCCAGCAGCGTCGGGACAGGGGATTCACCCCTCCACTTT. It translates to CASSVGTGDSPLHF.

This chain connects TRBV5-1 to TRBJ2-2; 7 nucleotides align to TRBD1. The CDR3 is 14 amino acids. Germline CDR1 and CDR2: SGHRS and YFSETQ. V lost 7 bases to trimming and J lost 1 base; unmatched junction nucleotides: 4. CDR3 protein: CASSGTENTGELFF. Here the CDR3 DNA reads TGCGCCAGCTCCGGGACAGAGAACACCGGGGAGCTGTTTTTT.

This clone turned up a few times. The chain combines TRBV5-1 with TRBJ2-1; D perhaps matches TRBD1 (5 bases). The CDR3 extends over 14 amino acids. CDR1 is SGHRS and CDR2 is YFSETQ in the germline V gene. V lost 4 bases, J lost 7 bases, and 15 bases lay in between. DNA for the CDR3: TGCGCCAGCAGCGAAGATTTCCCAGGGAATGAGCAGTTCTTC. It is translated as CASSEDFPGNEQFF.

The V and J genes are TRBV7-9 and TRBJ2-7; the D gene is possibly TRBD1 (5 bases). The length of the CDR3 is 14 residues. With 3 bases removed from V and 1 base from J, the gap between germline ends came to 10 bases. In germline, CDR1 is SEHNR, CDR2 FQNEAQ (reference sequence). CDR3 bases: TGTGCCAGCAGCTTGGAGACAGCGTCCTACGAGCAGTACTTC. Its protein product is CASSLETASYEQYF.

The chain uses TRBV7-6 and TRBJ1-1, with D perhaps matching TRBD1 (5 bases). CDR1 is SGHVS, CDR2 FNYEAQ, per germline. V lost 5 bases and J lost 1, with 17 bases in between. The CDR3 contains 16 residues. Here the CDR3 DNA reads TGTGCCAGCAGCCCCGAGGGGCTCCTTGGGAACACTGAAGCTTTCTTT. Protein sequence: CASSPEGLLGNTEAFF. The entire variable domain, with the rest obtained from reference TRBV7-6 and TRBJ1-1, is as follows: GAGVSQSPRYKVTKRGQDVALRCDPISGHVSLYWYRQALGQGPEFLTYFNYEAQQDKSGLPNDRFSAERPEGSISTLTIQRTEQRDSAMYRCASSPEGLLGNTEAFFGQGTRLTVV.

The CDR3 DNA sequence: TGCGCCAGCAGCCAACTGGAAGGGGGCTCCATCTTTGAGCAGTTCTTC. Amino acid sequence: CASSQLEGGSIFEQFF. The rearrangement uses TRBV4-3 and TRBJ2-1, with 7 bases lining up with TRBD1. The germline gives CDR1 LGHNA, CDR2 YSLEER. V was pared by 2 bases and J by 9 bases, with 13 bases of the junction left unmatched. The CDR3 extends over 16 amino acids.

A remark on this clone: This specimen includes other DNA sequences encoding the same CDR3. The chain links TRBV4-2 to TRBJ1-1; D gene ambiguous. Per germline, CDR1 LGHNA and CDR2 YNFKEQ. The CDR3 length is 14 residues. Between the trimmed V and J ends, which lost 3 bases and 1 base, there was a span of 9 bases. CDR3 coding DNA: TGTGCCAGCAGCCAGGACGACGGGAACACTGAAGCTTTCTTT. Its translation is CASSQDDGNTEAFF.

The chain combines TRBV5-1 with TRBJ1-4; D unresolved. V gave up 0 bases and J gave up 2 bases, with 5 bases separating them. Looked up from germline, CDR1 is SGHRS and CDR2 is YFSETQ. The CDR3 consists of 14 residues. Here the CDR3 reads CASSLAGTNEKLFF. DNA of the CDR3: TGCGCCAGCAGCTTGGCGGGGACTAATGAAAAACTGTTTTTT.

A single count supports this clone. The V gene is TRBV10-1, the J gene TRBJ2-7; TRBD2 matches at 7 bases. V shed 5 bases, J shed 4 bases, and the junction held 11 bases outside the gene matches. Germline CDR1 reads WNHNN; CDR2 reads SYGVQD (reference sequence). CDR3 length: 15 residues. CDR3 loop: CASSYPEGGAYEQYF. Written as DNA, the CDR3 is TGCGCCAGCAGTTACCCAGAGGGAGGGGCTTACGAGCAGTACTTC.

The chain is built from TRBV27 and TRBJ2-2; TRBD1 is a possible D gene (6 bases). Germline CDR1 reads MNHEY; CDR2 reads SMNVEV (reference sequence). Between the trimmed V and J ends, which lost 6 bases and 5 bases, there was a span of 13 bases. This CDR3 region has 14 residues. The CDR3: CASRPGQPTGELFF. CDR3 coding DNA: TGTGCCAGCAGGCCGGGACAACCTACCGGGGAGCTGTTTTTT.

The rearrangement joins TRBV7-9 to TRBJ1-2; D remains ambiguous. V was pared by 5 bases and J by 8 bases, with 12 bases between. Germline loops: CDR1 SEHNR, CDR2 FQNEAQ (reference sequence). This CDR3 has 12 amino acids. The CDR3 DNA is TGTGCCAGCAGCCCCGTTGACGGGGGCTACACCTTC. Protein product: CASSPVDGGYTF.

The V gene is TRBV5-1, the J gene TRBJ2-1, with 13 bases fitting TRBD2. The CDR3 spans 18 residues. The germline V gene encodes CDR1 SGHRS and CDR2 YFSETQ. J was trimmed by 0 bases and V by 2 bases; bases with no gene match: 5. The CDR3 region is CASSLGTSGASSYNEQFF. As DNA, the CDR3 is TGCGCCAGCAGCTTAGGGACTAGCGGGGCAAGCTCCTACAATGAGCAGTTCTTC.

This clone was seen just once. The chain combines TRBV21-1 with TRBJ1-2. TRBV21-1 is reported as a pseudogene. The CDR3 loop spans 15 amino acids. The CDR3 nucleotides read TGTGCCAGCAGCAAAGAAAGGCGGGGTTGGTATGGCTACACCTTC. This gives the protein CASSKERRGWYGYTF.

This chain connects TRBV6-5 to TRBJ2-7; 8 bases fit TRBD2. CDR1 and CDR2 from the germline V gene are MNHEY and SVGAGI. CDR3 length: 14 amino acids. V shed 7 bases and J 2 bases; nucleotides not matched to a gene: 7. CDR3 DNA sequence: TGTGCCAGCAAAATAGGCGGGGGGCCCTACGAGCAGTACTTC. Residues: CASKIGGGPYEQYF.

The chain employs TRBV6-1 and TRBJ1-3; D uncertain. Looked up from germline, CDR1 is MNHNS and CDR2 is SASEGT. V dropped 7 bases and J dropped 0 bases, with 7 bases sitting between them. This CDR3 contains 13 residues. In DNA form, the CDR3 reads TGTGCCAGCAACTTCAACTCTGGAAACACCATATATTTT. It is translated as CASNFNSGNTIYF.

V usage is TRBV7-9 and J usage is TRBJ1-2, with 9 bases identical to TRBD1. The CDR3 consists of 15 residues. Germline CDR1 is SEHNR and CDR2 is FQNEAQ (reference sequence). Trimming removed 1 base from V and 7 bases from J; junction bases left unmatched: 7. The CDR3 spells CASSLEGTGGSGYTF. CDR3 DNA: TGTGCCAGCAGCTTAGAGGGAACAGGGGGCTCTGGCTACACCTTC.

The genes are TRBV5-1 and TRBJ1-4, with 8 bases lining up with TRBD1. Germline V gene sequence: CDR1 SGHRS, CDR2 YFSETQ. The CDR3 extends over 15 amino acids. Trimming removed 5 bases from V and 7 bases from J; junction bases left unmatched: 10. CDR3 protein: CASSLQGQESEKLFF. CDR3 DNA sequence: TGCGCCAGCAGTCTCCAGGGACAGGAAAGTGAAAAACTGTTTTTT.

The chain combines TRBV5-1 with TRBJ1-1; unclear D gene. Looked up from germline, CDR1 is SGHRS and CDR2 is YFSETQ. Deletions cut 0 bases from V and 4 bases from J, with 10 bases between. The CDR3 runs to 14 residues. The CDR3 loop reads CASSLDSGVTEAFF. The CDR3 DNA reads TGCGCCAGCAGCTTGGACAGCGGGGTCACTGAAGCTTTCTTT.

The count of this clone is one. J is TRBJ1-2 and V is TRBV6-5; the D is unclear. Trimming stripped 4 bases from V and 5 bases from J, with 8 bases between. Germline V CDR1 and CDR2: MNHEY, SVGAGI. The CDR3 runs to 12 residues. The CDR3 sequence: CASSSLRYGYTF. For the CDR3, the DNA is TGTGCCAGCAGTTCACTTCGGTATGGCTACACCTTC.

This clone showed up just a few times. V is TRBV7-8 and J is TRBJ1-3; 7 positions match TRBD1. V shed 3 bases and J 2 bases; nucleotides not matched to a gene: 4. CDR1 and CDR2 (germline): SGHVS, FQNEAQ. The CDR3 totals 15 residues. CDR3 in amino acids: CASSFVTGAGNTIYF. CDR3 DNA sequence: TGTGCCAGCAGCTTTGTCACAGGGGCTGGAAACACCATATATTTT.

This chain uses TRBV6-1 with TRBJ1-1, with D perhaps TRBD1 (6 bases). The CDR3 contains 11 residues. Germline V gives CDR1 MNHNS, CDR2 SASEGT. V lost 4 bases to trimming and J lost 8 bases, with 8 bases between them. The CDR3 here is CASSVTGEAFF. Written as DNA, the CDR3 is TGTGCCAGCAGTGTTACAGGGGAAGCTTTCTTT.

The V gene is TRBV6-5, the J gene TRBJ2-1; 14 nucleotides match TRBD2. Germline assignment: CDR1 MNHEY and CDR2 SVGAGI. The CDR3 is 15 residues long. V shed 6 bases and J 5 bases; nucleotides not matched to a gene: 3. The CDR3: CASRGTSGGNNEQFF. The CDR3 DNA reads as TGTGCCAGCAGGGGGACTAGCGGGGGTAACAATGAGCAGTTCTTC.